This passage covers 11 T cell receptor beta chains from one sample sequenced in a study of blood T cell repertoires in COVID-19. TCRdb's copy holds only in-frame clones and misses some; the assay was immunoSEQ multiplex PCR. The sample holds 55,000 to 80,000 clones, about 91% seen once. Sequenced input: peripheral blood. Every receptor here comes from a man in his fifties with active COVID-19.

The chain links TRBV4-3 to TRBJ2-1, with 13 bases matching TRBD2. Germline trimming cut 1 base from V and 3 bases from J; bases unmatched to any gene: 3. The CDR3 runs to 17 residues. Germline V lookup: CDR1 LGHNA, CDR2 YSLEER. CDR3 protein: CASSQGTSGGYYNEQFF. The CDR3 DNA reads TGCGCCAGCAGCCAAGGGACTAGCGGGGGCTACTACAATGAGCAGTTCTTC.

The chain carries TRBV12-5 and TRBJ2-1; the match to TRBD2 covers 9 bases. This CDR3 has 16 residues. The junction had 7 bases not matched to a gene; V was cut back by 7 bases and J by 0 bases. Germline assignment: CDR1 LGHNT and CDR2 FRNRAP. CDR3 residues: CASVTRGGSSYNEQFF. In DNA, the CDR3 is TGTGCTAGTGTTACGCGGGGGGGTAGCTCCTACAATGAGCAGTTCTTC. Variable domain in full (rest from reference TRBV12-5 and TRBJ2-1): DARVTQTPRHKVTEMGQEVTMRCQPILGHNTVFWYRQTMMQGLELLAYFRNRAPLDDSGMPKDRFSAEMPDATLATLKIQPSEPRDSAVYFCASVTRGGSSYNEQFFGPGTRLTVL.

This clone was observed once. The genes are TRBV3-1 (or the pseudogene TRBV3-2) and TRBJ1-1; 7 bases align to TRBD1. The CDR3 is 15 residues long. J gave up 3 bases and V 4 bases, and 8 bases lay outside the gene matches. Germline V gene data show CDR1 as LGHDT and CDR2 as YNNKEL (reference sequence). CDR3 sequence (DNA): TGTGCCAGCAGCCCATGGACAGGTTTGGACACTGAAGCTTTCTTT. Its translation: CASSPWTGLDTEAFF.

In DNA form, the CDR3 reads TGTGCCAGCAGTCGACAGGGAAAAGACGAAAAACTGTTTTTT. Residues: CASSRQGKDEKLFF. The chain couples TRBV6-5 to TRBJ1-4; TRBD1 aligns across 7 bases. The CDR3 runs 14 residues. V shed 5 bases, J shed 8 bases, and the junction held 8 bases outside the gene matches. Germline lookup yields CDR1 MNHEY and CDR2 SVGAGI.

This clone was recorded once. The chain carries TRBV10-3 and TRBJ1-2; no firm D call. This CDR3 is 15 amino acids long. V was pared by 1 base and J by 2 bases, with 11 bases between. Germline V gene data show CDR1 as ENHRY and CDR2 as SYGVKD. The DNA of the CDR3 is TGTGCCATCAGTGAGTATAGGGAGCGGAACTATGGCTACACCTTC. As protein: CAISEYRERNYGYTF.

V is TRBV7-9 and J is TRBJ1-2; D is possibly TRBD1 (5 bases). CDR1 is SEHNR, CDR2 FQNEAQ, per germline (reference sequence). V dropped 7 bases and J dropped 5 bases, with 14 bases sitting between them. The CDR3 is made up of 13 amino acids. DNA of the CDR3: TGTGCCAGCAATCCTCGGGGGAGATATGGCTACACCTTC. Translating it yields CASNPRGRYGYTF.

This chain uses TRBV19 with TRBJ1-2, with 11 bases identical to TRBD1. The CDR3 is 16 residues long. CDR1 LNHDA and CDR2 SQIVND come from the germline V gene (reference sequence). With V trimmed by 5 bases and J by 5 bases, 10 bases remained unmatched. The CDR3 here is CASSVIGTGGIYGYTF. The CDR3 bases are TGTGCCAGTAGTGTCATCGGGACAGGGGGGATATATGGCTACACCTTC.

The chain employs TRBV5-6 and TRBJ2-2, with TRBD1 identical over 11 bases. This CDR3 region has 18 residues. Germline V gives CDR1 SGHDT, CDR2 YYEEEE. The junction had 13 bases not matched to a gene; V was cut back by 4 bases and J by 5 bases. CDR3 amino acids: CASSTVGQGAPRTGELFF. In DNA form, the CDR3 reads TGTGCCAGCAGCACCGTTGGACAGGGGGCTCCTCGGACCGGGGAGCTGTTTTTT.

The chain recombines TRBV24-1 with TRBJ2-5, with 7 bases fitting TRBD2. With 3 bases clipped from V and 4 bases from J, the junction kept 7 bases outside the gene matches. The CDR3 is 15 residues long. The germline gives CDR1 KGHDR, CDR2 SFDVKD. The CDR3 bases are TGTGCCACCAGTGATCCCGGACTAGATGGAGAGACCCAGTACTTC. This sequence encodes CATSDPGLDGETQYF.

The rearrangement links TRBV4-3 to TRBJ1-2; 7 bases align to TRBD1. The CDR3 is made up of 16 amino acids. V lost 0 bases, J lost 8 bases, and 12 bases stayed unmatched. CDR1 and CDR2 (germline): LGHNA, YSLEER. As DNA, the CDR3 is TGCGCCAGCAGCCAAGATAGGGGACAGCCGAGCCGGGGCTACACCTTC. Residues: CASSQDRGQPSRGYTF.

The CDR3 sequence is CASSQDQSLTQYF. For the CDR3, the DNA is TGCGCCAGCAGCCAAGATCAAAGCTTGACGCAGTATTTT. The rearrangement uses TRBV4-3 and TRBJ2-3, with D unresolved. The germline V gene has CDR1 LGHNA and CDR2 YSLEER. Trimming left V 0 bases short and J 9 bases short, with 10 bases between. The CDR3 runs 13 residues.